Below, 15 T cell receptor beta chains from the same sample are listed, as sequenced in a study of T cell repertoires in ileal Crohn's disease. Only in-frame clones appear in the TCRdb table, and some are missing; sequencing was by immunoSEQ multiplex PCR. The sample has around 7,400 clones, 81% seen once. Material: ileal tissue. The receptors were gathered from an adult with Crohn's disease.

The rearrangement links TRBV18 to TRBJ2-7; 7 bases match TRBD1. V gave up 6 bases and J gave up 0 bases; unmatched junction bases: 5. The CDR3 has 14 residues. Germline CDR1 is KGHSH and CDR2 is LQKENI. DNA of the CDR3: TGTGCCAGCTCCCCGGACAGGAGCTCCTACGAGCAGTACTTC. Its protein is CASSPDRSSYEQYF.

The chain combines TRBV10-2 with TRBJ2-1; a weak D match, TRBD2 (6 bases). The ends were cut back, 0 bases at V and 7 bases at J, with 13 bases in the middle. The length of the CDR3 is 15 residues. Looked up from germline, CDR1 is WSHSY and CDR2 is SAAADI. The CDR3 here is CASSESIGRGNEQFF. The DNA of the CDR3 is TGCGCCAGCAGTGAGTCGATTGGACGGGGGAATGAGCAGTTCTTC.

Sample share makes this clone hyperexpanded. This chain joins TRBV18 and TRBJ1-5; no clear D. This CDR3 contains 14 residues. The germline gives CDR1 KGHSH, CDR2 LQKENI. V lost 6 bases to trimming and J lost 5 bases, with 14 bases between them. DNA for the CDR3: TGTGCCAGCTCCCCCGCAGGATACTATCAGCCCCAGCATTTT. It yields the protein CASSPAGYYQPQHF.

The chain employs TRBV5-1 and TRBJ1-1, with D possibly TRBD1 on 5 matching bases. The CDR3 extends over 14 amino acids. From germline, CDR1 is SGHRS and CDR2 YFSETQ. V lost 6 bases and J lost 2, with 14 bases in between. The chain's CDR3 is CASNSGDSNTEAFF. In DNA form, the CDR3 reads TGCGCCAGCAATTCCGGGGACTCTAACACTGAAGCTTTCTTT.

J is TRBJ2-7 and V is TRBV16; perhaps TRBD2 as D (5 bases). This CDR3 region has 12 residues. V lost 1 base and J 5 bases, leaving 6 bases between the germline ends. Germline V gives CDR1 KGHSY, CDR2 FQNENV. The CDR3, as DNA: TGTGCCAGCAGCCAATTCGGGAACGAGCAGTACTTC. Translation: CASSQFGNEQYF.

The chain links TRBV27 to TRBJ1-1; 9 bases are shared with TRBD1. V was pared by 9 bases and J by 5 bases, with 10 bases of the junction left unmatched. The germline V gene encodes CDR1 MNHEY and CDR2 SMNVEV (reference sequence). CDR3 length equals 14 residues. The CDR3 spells CASRGQGGWTEAFF. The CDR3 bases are TGTGCCAGTCGGGGACAGGGAGGTTGGACTGAAGCTTTCTTT.

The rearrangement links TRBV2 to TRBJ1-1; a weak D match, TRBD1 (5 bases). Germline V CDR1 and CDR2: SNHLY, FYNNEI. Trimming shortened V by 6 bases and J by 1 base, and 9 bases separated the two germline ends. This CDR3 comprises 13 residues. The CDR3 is CASSAGGNTEAFF. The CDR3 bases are TGTGCCAGCAGCGCGGGGGGGAACACTGAAGCTTTCTTT.

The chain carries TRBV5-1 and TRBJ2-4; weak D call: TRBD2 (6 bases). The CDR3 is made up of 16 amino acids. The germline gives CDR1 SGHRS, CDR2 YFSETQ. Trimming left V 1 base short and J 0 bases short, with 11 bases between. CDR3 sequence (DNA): TGCGCCAGCAGCTTGACTCTAGCGTTAGCCAAAAACATTCAGTACTTC. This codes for CASSLTLALAKNIQYF.

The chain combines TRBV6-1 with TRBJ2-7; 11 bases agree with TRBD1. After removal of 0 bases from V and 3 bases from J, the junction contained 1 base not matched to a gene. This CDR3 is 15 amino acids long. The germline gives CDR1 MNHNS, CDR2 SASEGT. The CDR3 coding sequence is TGTGCCAGCAGTGAAGCGGGGACAGGGGGCTACGAGCAGTACTTC. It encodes CASSEAGTGGYEQYF.

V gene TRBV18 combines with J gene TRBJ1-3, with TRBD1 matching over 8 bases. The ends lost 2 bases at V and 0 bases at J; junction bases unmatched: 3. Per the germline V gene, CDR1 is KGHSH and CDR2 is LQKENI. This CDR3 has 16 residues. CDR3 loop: CASSPNRGDSGNTIYF. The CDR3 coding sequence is TGTGCCAGCTCACCAAACAGGGGGGACTCTGGAAACACCATATATTTT. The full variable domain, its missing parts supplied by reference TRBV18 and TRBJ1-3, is NAGVMQNPRHLVRRRGQEARLRCSPMKGHSHVYWYRQLPEEGLKFMVYLQKENIIDESGMPKERFSAEFPKEGPSILRIQQVVRGDSAAYFCASSPNRGDSGNTIYFGEGSWLTVV.

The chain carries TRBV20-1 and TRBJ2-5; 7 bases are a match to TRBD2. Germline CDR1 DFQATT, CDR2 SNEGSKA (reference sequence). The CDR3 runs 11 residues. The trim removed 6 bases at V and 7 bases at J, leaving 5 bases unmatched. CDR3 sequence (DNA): TGCAGTGCCCGGGACTATCCGACCCAGTACTTC. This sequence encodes CSARDYPTQYF.

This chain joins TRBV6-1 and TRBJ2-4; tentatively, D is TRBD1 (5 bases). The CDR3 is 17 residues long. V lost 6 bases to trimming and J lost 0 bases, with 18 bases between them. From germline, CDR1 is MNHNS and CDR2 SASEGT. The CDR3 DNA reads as TGTGCCAGCAGCGAACAATACAGGCTACTAGCCAAAAACATTCAGTACTTC. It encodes CASSEQYRLLAKNIQYF.

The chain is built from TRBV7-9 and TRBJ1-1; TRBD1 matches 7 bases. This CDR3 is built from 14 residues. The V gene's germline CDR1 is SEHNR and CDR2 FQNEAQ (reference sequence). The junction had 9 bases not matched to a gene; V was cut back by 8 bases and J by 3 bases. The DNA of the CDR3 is TGTGCCAGCTCCATGACAGGGAGGCACACTGAAGCTTTCTTT. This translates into CASSMTGRHTEAFF. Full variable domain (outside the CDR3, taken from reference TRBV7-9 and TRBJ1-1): DTGVSQNPRHKITKRGQNVTFRCDPISEHNRLYWYRQTLGQGPEFLTYFQNEAQLEKSRLLSDRFSAERPKGSFSTLEIQRTEQGDSAMYLCASSMTGRHTEAFFGQGTRLTVV.

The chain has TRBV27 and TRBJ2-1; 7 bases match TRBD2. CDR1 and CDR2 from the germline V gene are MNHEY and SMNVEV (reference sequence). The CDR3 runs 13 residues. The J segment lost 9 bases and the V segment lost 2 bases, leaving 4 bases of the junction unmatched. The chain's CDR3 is CASSLSTGGEQFF. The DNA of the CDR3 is TGTGCCAGCAGTTTAAGTACGGGAGGTGAGCAGTTCTTC.

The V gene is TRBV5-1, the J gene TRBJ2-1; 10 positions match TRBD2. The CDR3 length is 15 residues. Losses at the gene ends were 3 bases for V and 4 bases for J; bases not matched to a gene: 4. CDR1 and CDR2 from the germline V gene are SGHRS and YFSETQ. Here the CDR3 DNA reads TGCGCCAGCAGCTCAAGCGGGAGGGATTACAATGAGCAGTTCTTC. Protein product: CASSSSGRDYNEQFF. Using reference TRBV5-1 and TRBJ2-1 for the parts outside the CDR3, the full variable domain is KAGVTQTPRYLIKTRGQQVTLSCSPISGHRSVSWYQQTPGQGLQFLFEYFSETQRNKGNFPGRFSGRQFSNSRSEMNVSTLELGDSALYLCASSSSGRDYNEQFFGPGTRLTVL.